The clone carrying this TCR beta chain came up once. These data are taken from a study of shared T cell receptors in the human thymus. The assay was immunoSEQ multiplex PCR, and TCRdb's table has in-frame clones only and misses some. This table has hundreds of thousands of clones, roughly 86% appearing once. The V end lost 4 bases, the J end lost 8 bases, and 22 bases lay between the germline ends. This CDR3 has 17 amino acids. The germline V gene encodes CDR1 SGHRS and CDR2 YFSETQ. The sample was also reused in another study, on human thymus T cells.

The sequence came from a boy in the first two years of life with a congenital heart defect. The gene calls are TRBV5-1 and TRBJ1-6, with D unresolved. The sample comprised thymocytes. The CDR3 spells CASSRPATKGGHSPLHF. Written as DNA, the CDR3 is TGCGCCAGCAGCCGCCCAGCTACTAAAGGAGGGCATTCACCCCTCCACTTT.